A few counts support the clone carrying this T cell receptor beta chain. Its specificity is not known. The data are from a study of vaccination effects on CD4 cells after COVID-19. Study-wide points: Clones arising from infection and from vaccination showed marked clonal contraction late after vaccination.

Sequencing used immunoSEQ multiplex PCR; TCRdb keeps in-frame clones, though not all of them. The sample yields roughly 25,000 clones, about 74% seen once. Prior to sequencing, the ViraFEST assay stimulated PBMC with viral peptide pools, which expanded the antigen-specific CD4+ T cells. Isolating CD4+ T cells followed ten to eleven days of culture. Having tested negative for nucleocapsid antibodies, the vaccine recipients showed no prior SARS-CoV-2 infection. A few million PBMC were seeded per well and grown in the presence of roughly 10 IU/ml IL-2 and about 10 ug/ml peptides. The germline gives CDR1 WSHSY, CDR2 SAAADI. With 1 base clipped from V and 1 base from J, the junction kept 5 bases outside the gene matches. CDR3 length: 16 amino acids.

Sequencing was performed on CD4+ T cells from PBMCs cultured with SARS-CoV-2 spike peptides, taken before COVID-19 vaccination. This clonotype originated in a human donor who received a COVID-19 vaccine. The V and J genes are TRBV10-2 and TRBJ1-1; 8 bases match TRBD1. CDR3 sequence: CASSEFLGTGNTEAFF. The CDR3 region has the DNA TGCGCCAGCAGTGAGTTTCTCGGGACAGGGAACACTGAAGCTTTCTTT.